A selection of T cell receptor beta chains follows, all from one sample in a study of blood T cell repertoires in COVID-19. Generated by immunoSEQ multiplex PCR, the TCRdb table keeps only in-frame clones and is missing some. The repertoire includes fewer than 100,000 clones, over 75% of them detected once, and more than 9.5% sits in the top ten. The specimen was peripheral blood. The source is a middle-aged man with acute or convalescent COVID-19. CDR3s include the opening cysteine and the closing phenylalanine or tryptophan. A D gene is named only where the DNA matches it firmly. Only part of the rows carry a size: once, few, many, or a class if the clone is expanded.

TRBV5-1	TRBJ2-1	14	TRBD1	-	TGCGCCAGCAGCTTCAGGGGGTGGGACAATGAGCAGTTCTTC	CASSFRGWDNEQFF
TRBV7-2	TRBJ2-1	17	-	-	TGTGCCAGCAGCTTAGGGGGGACAAGCGCGAGCTACAATGAGCAGTTCTTC	CASSLGGTSASYNEQFF
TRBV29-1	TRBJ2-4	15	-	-	TGCAGCGTGCGGTCGGTAAACGCAGCCAAAAACATTCAGTACTTC	CSVRSVNAAKNIQYF
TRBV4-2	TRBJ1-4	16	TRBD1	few	TGTGCCAGCAGCCAAGATCGTACAGGGGTAAATGAAAAACTGTTTTTT	CASSQDRTGVNEKLFF
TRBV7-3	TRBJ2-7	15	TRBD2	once	TGTGCCAGCAGCTTAAGCGGGGGGCCTTCGACGGAGCAGTACTTC	CASSLSGGPSTEQYF
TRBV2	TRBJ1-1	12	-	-	TGTGCCAGCAGACGGGAGAACACTGAAGCTTTCTTT	CASRRENTEAFF
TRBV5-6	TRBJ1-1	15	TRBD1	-	TGTGCCAGCAGCGGCGACAGGGGGTTCGGCACTGAAGCTTTCTTT	CASSGDRGFGTEAFF
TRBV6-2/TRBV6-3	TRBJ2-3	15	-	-	TGTGCCAGCAGTTACTCGCCGGGGGGCCCAGATACGCAGTATTTT	CASSYSPGGPDTQYF
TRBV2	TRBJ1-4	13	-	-	TGTGCCAGCAGTGGAGGACAGACCTCCACCCAGTTTTTT	CASSGGQTSTQFF
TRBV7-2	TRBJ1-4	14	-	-	TGTGCCAGCAGCCCCGGGGGGACTAATGAAAAACTGTTTTTT	CASSPGGTNEKLFF
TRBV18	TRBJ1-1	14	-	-	TGTGCCAGCTCACCACCGGTCAGGAACACTGAAGCTTTCTTT	CASSPPVRNTEAFF
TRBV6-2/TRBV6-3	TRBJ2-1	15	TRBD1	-	TGTGCCAGCAGCCTACAGGGGGCGAGGTACAATGAGCAGTTCTTC	CASSLQGARYNEQFF
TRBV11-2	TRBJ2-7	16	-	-	TGTGCCAGCAGCTTAAGAGAAGTAGCGCGCTCCTACGAGCAGTACTTC	CASSLREVARSYEQYF
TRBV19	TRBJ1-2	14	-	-	TGTGCCAGTAGTATTGACAGGAAGGCCTATGGCTACACCTTC	CASSIDRKAYGYTF
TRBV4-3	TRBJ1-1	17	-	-	TGCGCCAGCAGCCACGGGAGTAACCCTAGTCGGGACACTGAAGCTTTCTTT	CASSHGSNPSRDTEAFF
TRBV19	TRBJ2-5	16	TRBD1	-	TGTGCCAGTAGTATAACCTGGACAGGGCACAAGGAGACCCAGTACTTC	CASSITWTGHKETQYF
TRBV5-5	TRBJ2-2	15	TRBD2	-	TGTGCCAGCAGCTTGGAGGGAGGGCCATCCGGGGAGCTGTTTTTT	CASSLEGGPSGELFF
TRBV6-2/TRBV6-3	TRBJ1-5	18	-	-	TGTGCCAGCAGTTACTCCTCACAAGGAACTATCAGCAATCAGCCCCAGCATTTT	CASSYSSQGTISNQPQHF
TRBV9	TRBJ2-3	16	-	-	TGTGCCAGCAGCGGACCTGGGGGCGGCAGCACAGATACGCAGTATTTT	CASSGPGGGSTDTQYF
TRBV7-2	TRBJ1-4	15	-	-	TGTGCCAGCAGCCCGATAGGGGGGGAAAATGAAAAACTGTTTTTT	CASSPIGGENEKLFF
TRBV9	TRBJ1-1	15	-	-	TGTGCCAGCAGCGCCCACGGGGTAGGTAACACTGAAGCTTTCTTT	CASSAHGVGNTEAFF
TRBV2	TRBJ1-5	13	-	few	TGTGCCCGGTCGGGGGTCGACAATCAGCCCCAGCATTTT	CARSGVDNQPQHF
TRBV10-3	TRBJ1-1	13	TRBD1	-	TGTGCCATCAGAACCGGGACAGAGGGTGAAGCTTTCTTT	CAIRTGTEGEAFF
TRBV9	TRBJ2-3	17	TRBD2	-	TGTGCCAGCAGCGCCCGGACCGGGACTAGCGGTACAGATACGCAGTATTTT	CASSARTGTSGTDTQYF
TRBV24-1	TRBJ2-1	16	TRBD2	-	TGTGCCACCTCCAGAGCGGGGGGAGGATATGACAATGAGCAGTTCTTC	CATSRAGGGYDNEQFF
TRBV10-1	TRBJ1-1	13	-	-	TGCGCCAGCACCACAGCCTTTAACACTGAAGCTTTCTTT	CASTTAFNTEAFF
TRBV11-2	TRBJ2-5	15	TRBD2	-	TGTGCCAGCAGTACTCGGGGGGTAGGGCAAGAGACCCAGTACTTC	CASSTRGVGQETQYF
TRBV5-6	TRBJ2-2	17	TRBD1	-	TGTGCCAGCAGCGGTCGACACAGGGGGTCGTACACCGGGGAGCTGTTTTTT	CASSGRHRGSYTGELFF
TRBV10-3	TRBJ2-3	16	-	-	TGTGCCATCAGTGCCGATCAGGGGCGGTCTGCGGATACGCAGTATTTT	CAISADQGRSADTQYF
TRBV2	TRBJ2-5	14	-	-	TGTGCCAGCAGTGGCCTAACAGGGCAAGAGACCCAGTACTTC	CASSGLTGQETQYF
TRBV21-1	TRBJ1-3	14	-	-	TGTGCCAGCAGCAAAGGGGCAGATGGAAACACCATATATTTT	CASSKGADGNTIYF
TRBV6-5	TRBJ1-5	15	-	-	TGTGCCAGCAGGACTTCGGACACAAAGAATCAGCCCCAGCATTTT	CASRTSDTKNQPQHF
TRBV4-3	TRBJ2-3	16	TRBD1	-	TGCGCCAGCAGCCAAGATAACACAGGGGGCTGGGATACGCAGTATTTT	CASSQDNTGGWDTQYF
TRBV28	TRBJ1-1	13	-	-	TGTGCCAGCACTACCACAGGGTCTCTCGAAGCTTTCTTT	CASTTTGSLEAFF
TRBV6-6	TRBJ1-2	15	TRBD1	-	TGTGCCAGCAGTTTGCCGGGACAGGGGAGCTATGGCTACACCTTC	CASSLPGQGSYGYTF
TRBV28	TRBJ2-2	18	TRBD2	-	TGTGCCAGCAGTTTATCTCCGGGACTTCTGGGAGGGTCGGGGGAGCTGTTTTTT	CASSLSPGLLGGSGELFF
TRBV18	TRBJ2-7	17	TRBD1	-	TGTGCCAGCTCACCGGGACAGGGGGCCGCAGGCGGCTACGAGCAGTACTTC	CASSPGQGAAGGYEQYF
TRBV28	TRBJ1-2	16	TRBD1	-	TGTGCCAGCAGTTTAGGAATGGACAGGGTCCGGTATGGCTACACCTTC	CASSLGMDRVRYGYTF
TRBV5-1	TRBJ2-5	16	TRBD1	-	TGCGCCAGCAGCTTAATTGACAGGGGGCGCGGAGAGACCCAGTACTTC	CASSLIDRGRGETQYF
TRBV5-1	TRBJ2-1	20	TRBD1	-	TGCGCCAGCAGCTCACGGGGACAGGGTGGTGGACTACCTATCTACAATGAGCAGTTCTTC	CASSSRGQGGGLPIYNEQFF
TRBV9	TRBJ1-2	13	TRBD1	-	TGTGCCAGCAGCATACAGGGGGCATATGGCTACACCTTC	CASSIQGAYGYTF
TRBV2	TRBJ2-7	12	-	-	TGTGCCAGCAGCCGAGAAATATTCGAGCAGTACTTC	CASSREIFEQYF
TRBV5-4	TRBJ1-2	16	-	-	TGTGCCAGCAGCCCTGGGATTTCGACAGATAACTATGGCTACACCTTC	CASSPGISTDNYGYTF
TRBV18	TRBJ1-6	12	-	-	TGTGCCAGCTCGCGGAGGGATTCACCCCTCCACTTT	CASSRRDSPLHF
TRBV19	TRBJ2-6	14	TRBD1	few	TGTGCCAGTATGACAGGGCCTGGGGCCAACGTCCTGACTTTC	CASMTGPGANVLTF
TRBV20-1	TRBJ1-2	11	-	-	TGCAGTGCGACGGGTCGTTATGGCTACACCTTC	CSATGRYGYTF
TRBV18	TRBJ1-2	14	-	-	TGTGCCAGCTCACCGCCGACAGAAAACTATGGCTACACCTTC	CASSPPTENYGYTF
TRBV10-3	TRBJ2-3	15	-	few	TGTGCCATCAGTGTTTCCGGACAGCAGACAGATACGCAGTATTTT	CAISVSGQQTDTQYF
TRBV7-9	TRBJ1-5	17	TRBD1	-	TGTGCCAGCAGCTTGAGTATCGGACAGGGTCTAAGTCAGCCCCAGCATTTT	CASSLSIGQGLSQPQHF
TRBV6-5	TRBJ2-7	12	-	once	TGTGCCAGCAGCTCCAGGGGTGGAGAGCAGTACTTC	CASSSRGGEQYF
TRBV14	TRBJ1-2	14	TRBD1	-	TGTGCCAGCAGCCAAAGACAGGGGAACTATGGCTACACCTTC	CASSQRQGNYGYTF